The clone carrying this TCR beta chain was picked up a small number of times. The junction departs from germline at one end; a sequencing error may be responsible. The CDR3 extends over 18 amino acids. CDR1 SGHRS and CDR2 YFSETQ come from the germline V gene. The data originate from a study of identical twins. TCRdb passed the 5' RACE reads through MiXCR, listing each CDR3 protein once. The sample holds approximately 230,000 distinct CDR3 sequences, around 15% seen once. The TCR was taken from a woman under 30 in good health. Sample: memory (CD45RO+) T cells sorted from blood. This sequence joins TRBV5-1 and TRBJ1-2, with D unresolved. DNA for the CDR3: TGCGCAAGCAGCTTGCTACCTCCGACTTTAGACGGGAACTATGGCTACACCTTC. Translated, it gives CASSLLPPTLDGNYGYTF.